This TCR beta chain appears in the sequencing data of a study of shared clonotypes between healthy human individuals. The assay was immunoSEQ multiplex PCR, and TCRdb's table has in-frame clones only and misses some. The sample has under 2,500,000 clones; nearly 97% are singletons. Germline loops: CDR1 MDHEN, CDR2 SYDVKM. Trimming removed 5 bases at V and 0 bases at J, with 14 bases between. CDR3 length: 17 amino acids. This TCR came from a young man in good health. The chain recombines TRBV28 with TRBJ2-6, with D perhaps TRBD1 (6 bases). Sequenced sample: naive CD4+ T cells sorted from blood. Subset described: CD45RA+ positively selected. CDR3: CASSRDTGTSGANVLTF. For the CDR3, the DNA is TGTGCCAGCAGTCGGGACACTGGAACCTCTGGGGCCAACGTCCTGACTTTC.